This entry lists 27 T cell receptor beta chains sequenced from one sample in a study of CD4 T cells in relation to SARS-CoV-2 and coronaviruses. Their antigen targets remain unknown. The protocol was immunoSEQ multiplex PCR, while the TCRdb copy is restricted to in-frame clones and leaves out a portion. In the table there are tens of thousands of clones, over 75% of which are singletons. Sequenced material: naive CD4+ T cells from PBMCs, cultured in vitro. Subset here: naive CD4+ T cells isolated by negative enrichment. These receptors came from an adult with COVID-19.

This chain uses TRBV2 with TRBJ2-5; D gene uncertain. V was pared by 7 bases and J by 0 bases, with 12 bases between. Looked up from germline, CDR1 is SNHLY and CDR2 is FYNNEI. The CDR3 loop spans 14 amino acids. In nucleotides, the CDR3 is TGTGCCAGCAAGTGGTCCACCAACCAAGAGACCCAGTACTTC. Translation: CASKWSTNQETQYF.

This clone is categorized as medium-sized. The chain uses TRBV2 and TRBJ2-1, with TRBD2 identical over 7 bases. V shed 2 bases and J 3 bases; nucleotides not matched to a gene: 7. In germline, CDR1 is SNHLY, CDR2 FYNNEI. The CDR3 contains 16 residues. CDR3 sequence (DNA): TGTGCCAGCAGTGAACTTCCGGGGGGAAGCTACAATGAGCAGTTCTTC. Its protein is CASSELPGGSYNEQFF. The variable domain in full, completed from reference TRBV2 and TRBJ2-1, reads EPEVTQTPSHQVTQMGQEVILRCVPISNHLYFYWYRQILGQKVEFLVSFYNNEISEKSEIFDDQFSVERPDGSNFTLKIRSTKLEDSAMYFCASSELPGGSYNEQFFGPGTRLTVL.

V is TRBV3-1 (or the pseudogene TRBV3-2) and J is TRBJ1-6; D is undetermined. Germline V gene data show CDR1 as LGHDT and CDR2 as YNNKEL (reference sequence). V was trimmed by 1 base and J by 5 bases, leaving 6 bases between them. CDR3 size: 14 residues. The CDR3, as DNA: TGTGCCAGCAGCCAAGGACTAAATAATTCACCCCTCCACTTT. Translation gives CASSQGLNNSPLHF.

The rearrangement uses TRBV28 and TRBJ1-4; D not certain. CDR1 MDHEN and CDR2 SYDVKM come from the germline V gene. Trimming removed 5 bases from V and 4 bases from J, with 35 bases in between. This CDR3 is 22 amino acids long. CDR3 sequence: CASSPGYVEPGNFTKNNEKLFF. Here the CDR3 DNA reads TGTGCCAGCAGTCCTGGTTACGTCGAGCCCGGTAACTTCACCAAAAATAATGAAAAACTGTTTTTT.

This sequence joins TRBV6-1 and TRBJ2-2; no reliable D call. CDR1 and CDR2 from the germline V gene are MNHNS and SASEGT. The CDR3 has 16 residues. V lost 0 bases, J lost 4 bases, and 12 bases lay in between. In DNA, the CDR3 is TGTGCCAGCAGTGAAGCGCTCGGGCCTGGCACCGGGGAGCTGTTTTTT. Amino acids: CASSEALGPGTGELFF.

This chain joins TRBV10-3 and TRBJ2-3, with 8 bases identical to TRBD1. Germline trimming cut 6 bases from V and 3 bases from J; bases unmatched to any gene: 5. This CDR3 region has 14 residues. The germline V gene encodes CDR1 ENHRY and CDR2 SYGVKD. This CDR3 is CAIRSDRDTDTQYF. DNA for the CDR3: TGTGCCATCAGATCGGACAGGGATACAGATACGCAGTATTTT.

V and J are TRBV10-2 and TRBJ2-2; 8 bases align to TRBD1. V was clipped by 4 bases and J by 4 bases; unmatched bases: 8. The length of the CDR3 is 16 residues. From germline, CDR1 is WSHSY and CDR2 SAAADI. Written as DNA, the CDR3 is TGCGCCAGCAGTGGGAAAAAAACAGGGGGCACCGGGGAGCTGTTTTTT. Its translation: CASSGKKTGGTGELFF.

V gene TRBV19 combines with J gene TRBJ2-1, with 9 bases that match TRBD2. Germline values: CDR1 LNHDA, CDR2 SQIVND (reference sequence). The CDR3 covers 17 residues. V lost 1 base to trimming and J lost 3 bases; unmatched junction nucleotides: 7. CDR3 sequence (DNA): TGTGCCAGTAGTATAGGCAGCGGGAGGAGGGGCTACAATGAGCAGTTCTTC. As protein: CASSIGSGRRGYNEQFF.

The DNA of the CDR3 is TGTGCCTGGAGTATTAGTCGCAATCAGCCCCAGCATTTT. As protein: CAWSISRNQPQHF. The rearrangement uses TRBV30 and TRBJ1-5; D remains ambiguous. V lost 2 bases to trimming and J lost 2 bases, with 7 bases between them. The CDR3 runs 13 residues. Germline V gene sequence: CDR1 GTSNPN, CDR2 SVGIG (reference sequence). Looking up the rest from reference TRBV30 and TRBJ1-5 gives the full variable domain: SQTIHQWPATLVQPVGSPLSLECTVEGTSNPNLYWYRQAAGRGLQLLFYSVGIGQISSEVPQNLSASRPQDRQFILSSKKLLLSDSGFYLCAWSISRNQPQHFGDGTRLSIL.

In its sample, this clone was seen once. This chain uses TRBV5-3 with TRBJ2-5; TRBD1 might be the D (5 bases). Being an ORF, TRBV5-3 has a function that is uncertain. Trimming left V 4 bases short and J 12 bases short, with 16 bases between. The CDR3 is 12 residues long. For the CDR3, the DNA is TGTGCCAGAAGCGCCCACAGGCGACTGGAGTACTTC. It specifies CARSAHRRLEYF.

This clone has only a few counts. This sequence joins TRBV30 and TRBJ2-2; D might be TRBD1 (5 bases). There are 12 residues in the CDR3. The germline V and J ends were trimmed by 5 bases and 6 bases, with 10 bases remaining between them. Germline V gene sequence: CDR1 GTSNPN, CDR2 SVGIG (reference sequence). The CDR3 DNA follows: TGTGCCTGGTCCAGGGTGGCCGGGGAGCTGTTTTTT. Protein product: CAWSRVAGELFF.

The rearrangement joins TRBV7-2 to TRBJ1-6, with 7 bases aligning to TRBD1. This CDR3 region has 15 residues. CDR1 and CDR2 from the germline V gene are SGHTA and FQGNSA. The J segment lost 7 bases and the V segment lost 5 bases, leaving 8 bases of the junction unmatched. The CDR3 sequence: CASSVTGAQNSPLHF. The CDR3 region has the DNA TGTGCCAGCAGCGTTACAGGGGCACAGAATTCACCCCTCCACTTT.

Concerning this clone: One end of the junction varies from germline; a read error may be responsible. This chain links TRBV4-2 with TRBJ1-3; D not resolved. The V gene's germline CDR1 is LGHNA and CDR2 YNFKEQ. The CDR3 spans 12 residues. CDR3 coding DNA: TGTGCCAGCAGCCTAAATGGACACACCATATATTTT. Protein product: CASSLNGHTIYF.

In nucleotides, the CDR3 is TGTGCCAGCAGTCGCCACAATGAGCAGTTCTTC. Protein product: CASSRHNEQFF. This chain connects TRBV6-5 to TRBJ2-1; D ambiguous. V lost 5 bases, J lost 5 bases, and 4 bases lay in between. The germline V gene encodes CDR1 MNHEY and CDR2 SVGAGI. The CDR3 consists of 11 residues.

The chain combines TRBV4-1 with TRBJ1-1, with D uncertain. CDR1 and CDR2 from the germline V gene are MGHRA and YSYEKL. Trimming cost V 1 base and J 1 base, with 25 bases left between them. CDR3 length: 20 residues. The CDR3 DNA is TGCGCCAGCAGCCAAGGGAGAGCCTTTGGTCAGCGACAATCGAACACTGAAGCTTTCTTT. Encoded protein: CASSQGRAFGQRQSNTEAFF.

The chain carries TRBV14 and TRBJ2-7; unclear D gene. The CDR3 is 15 amino acids. Per the germline V gene, CDR1 is SGHDN and CDR2 is FVKESK. The V end lost 1 base, the J end lost 1 base, and 11 bases lay between the germline ends. CDR3 region: CASSQGQQPSYEQYF. CDR3 nucleotides: TGTGCCAGCAGCCAAGGGCAACAGCCGTCCTACGAGCAGTACTTC.

The genes are TRBV7-9 and TRBJ2-5, with no clear D. Trimming shortened V by 1 base and J by 4 bases, and 7 bases separated the two germline ends. Germline V lookup: CDR1 SEHNR, CDR2 FQNEAQ (reference sequence). This CDR3 has 13 amino acids. This chain's CDR3 is CASSLGGGETQYF. In nucleotides, the CDR3 is TGTGCCAGCAGCTTAGGGGGTGGAGAGACCCAGTACTTC.

The V and J genes are TRBV11-3 and TRBJ2-7; possible D gene TRBD2, 5 bases. V lost 9 bases and J lost 5, with 23 bases in between. The CDR3 consists of 15 residues. Germline V gene sequence: CDR1 SGHNT, CDR2 YENEEA. CDR3 coding DNA: TGTGCCAGGGGAAATATACTAGGTGCGTTTCACGAGCAGTACTTC. The encoded protein is CARGNILGAFHEQYF.

The chain employs TRBV7-3 and TRBJ2-7; TRBD2 agrees at 11 bases. CDR3 length: 15 residues. V gave up 5 bases and J gave up 5 bases; unmatched junction bases: 8. Germline V gives CDR1 SGHTA, CDR2 FQGTGA. DNA of the CDR3: TGTGCCAGCAGCCCTTTAGCGGGAGGGCGGGACGAGCAGTACTTC. It encodes CASSPLAGGRDEQYF.

This clone was picked up a small number of times. The genes are TRBV7-9 and TRBJ1-5, with D unresolved. V dropped 4 bases and J dropped 2 bases, with 15 bases sitting between them. This CDR3 has 16 residues. CDR1 is SEHNR and CDR2 is FQNEAQ in the germline V gene (reference sequence). The CDR3 sequence: CASSSNRGPGNQPQHF. The CDR3 coding sequence is TGTGCCAGCAGCTCTAACCGCGGGCCGGGCAATCAGCCCCAGCATTTT.

The chain couples TRBV6-6 to TRBJ2-1; TRBD2 matches 12 bases. With V trimmed by 7 bases and J by 9 bases, 10 bases remained unmatched. The germline V gene encodes CDR1 MNHNY and CDR2 SVGAGI (reference sequence). The CDR3 runs to 15 residues. The CDR3 sequence is CASTPTSGRSTEQFF. The CDR3 DNA reads TGTGCCAGCACCCCAACTAGCGGGAGGAGTACTGAGCAGTTCTTC.

The chain recombines TRBV7-3 with TRBJ2-1, with D perhaps TRBD2 (6 bases). CDR1 and CDR2 (germline): SGHTA, FQGTGA. The germline V and J ends were trimmed by 4 bases and 5 bases, with 9 bases remaining between them. The CDR3 is 13 amino acids. CDR3 amino acids: CASSYGTHNEQFF. The DNA for the CDR3 is TGTGCCAGCAGCTACGGGACTCACAATGAGCAGTTCTTC.

The chain is built from TRBV27 and TRBJ1-4; TRBD1 agrees at 7 bases. Per the germline V gene, CDR1 is MNHEY and CDR2 is SMNVEV (reference sequence). J was trimmed by 7 bases and V by 5 bases; bases with no gene match: 13. The CDR3 length is 16 residues. CDR3: CASSPLMTGLSEKLFF. The CDR3 DNA reads as TGTGCCAGCAGTCCCCTAATGACAGGGTTGAGTGAAAAACTGTTTTTT.

V gene TRBV7-2 combines with J gene TRBJ2-1; the D call may be TRBD1 or TRBD2 (6 bases each). CDR1 and CDR2 (germline): SGHTA, FQGNSA. Trimming removed 3 bases from V and 1 base from J, with 13 bases in between. The CDR3 runs 16 residues. The DNA of the CDR3 is TGTGCCAGCAGCTTTTACCCGGGGGCATCCTACAATGAGCAGTTCTTC. Translated, it gives CASSFYPGASYNEQFF.

This CDR3 reads CASSKGWSGINQPQHF. CDR3 nucleotides: TGTGCCAGCAGCAAAGGATGGAGCGGAATCAATCAGCCCCAGCATTTT. This rearrangement joins TRBV21-1 to TRBJ1-5. TRBV21-1 is termed a pseudogene. CDR3 length: 16 amino acids.

The chain carries TRBV4-2 and TRBJ1-2; no clear D. The CDR3 is made up of 13 amino acids. Germline V CDR1 and CDR2: LGHNA, YNFKEQ. The germline V and J ends were trimmed by 0 bases and 6 bases, with 8 bases remaining between them. CDR3 sequence reads: CASSQDGGDGYTF. In nucleotides, the CDR3 is TGTGCCAGCAGCCAAGATGGTGGAGATGGCTACACCTTC.

Details on this clone: Within the sample, other DNA sequences also encode this same CDR3. The chain joins TRBV18 to TRBJ2-5; D unclear. Trimming left V 3 bases short and J 5 bases short, with 4 bases between. The CDR3 is 11 amino acids. Germline CDR1 is KGHSH and CDR2 is LQKENI. CDR3 sequence reads: CASSPQETQYF. The CDR3 DNA reads as TGTGCCAGCTCACCGCAGGAGACCCAGTACTTC.